This entry features one T cell receptor (beta chain) sequence. As yet, its antigen is unknown. This entry is derived from a study of T cells expressing NK-cell markers. For the study at large: It was sorted CD3+CD56-NKG2C+, CD3+CD56+NKG2C- and CD3+CD56+NKG2C+ T cells that provided the TCR beta repertoires. Findings and caveats of the study: For four donors, these clonotypes were likewise the leading ones in the CD3+CD56-NKG2C+ fraction.

The authors made TCR beta cDNA libraries by 5'RACE template switching. This switching added a universal primer site and UMIs. TCRdb reanalyzed the 5' RACE reads and collapses them to one entry per CDR3 protein, without DNA. Seen in this sample are about 380,000 distinct CDR3 sequences; the ten most common clones hold around 5%. The germline V gene encodes CDR1 SGHNT and CDR2 YYREEE (reference sequence). This CDR3 has 15 amino acids. The sequenced material came from blood T cells: a sorted CD56 or NKG2C T cell subset, CD4+ or CD8+ T cells, or bulk PBMC T cells (not recorded which). The chain links TRBV5-4 to TRBJ2-1; without DNA, the TCRdb call of TRBD1 cannot be checked. The receptor comes from a man between 18 and 69 years old in good health. CDR3 region: CASSLIGTGRYEQFF.